The T cell receptor beta chain under discussion was sequenced for a study of breast tumors, draining lymph nodes, adjacent tissues. Study results and limitations: Data only fit, rather than demonstrated, lymph node origin of most tumor T cells. Compared with lymph nodes, tumors were less diverse; compared with nontumor tissue, more. Luminal-like breast cancer showed significantly greater tumor-nontumor repertoire similarity than basal-like breast cancer did. The data were judged consistent with most tumor T cells coming from lymph node and expanding in tumor.

Axillary draining lymph nodes of breast cancer patients supplied the node samples. CDR1 is PRHDT and CDR2 is FYEKMQ in the germline V gene (reference sequence). CDR3 length equals 16 residues. V was clipped by 5 bases and J by 0 bases, with 14 bases between them. TCRdb re-called the multiplex PCR reads through MiXCR, storing one row per CDR3 protein. This sample has about 180,000 distinct CDR3 sequences, with around a third found just once. This clonotype was observed a handful of times. Its matching antigen is unknown. This clonotype was obtained from a female donor with breast cancer. Some clones in this sample may be carry-over from other donors' samples. The rearrangement uses TRBV13 and TRBJ2-1; possibly TRBD1 or TRBD2 for D (7 bases each). The material sequenced was axillary lymph node tissue. CDR3 protein: CASSTPRGGSYNEQFF. The CDR3 coding sequence is TGTGCCAGCAGCACCCCCAGGGGGGGCTCCTACAATGAGCAGTTCTTC.